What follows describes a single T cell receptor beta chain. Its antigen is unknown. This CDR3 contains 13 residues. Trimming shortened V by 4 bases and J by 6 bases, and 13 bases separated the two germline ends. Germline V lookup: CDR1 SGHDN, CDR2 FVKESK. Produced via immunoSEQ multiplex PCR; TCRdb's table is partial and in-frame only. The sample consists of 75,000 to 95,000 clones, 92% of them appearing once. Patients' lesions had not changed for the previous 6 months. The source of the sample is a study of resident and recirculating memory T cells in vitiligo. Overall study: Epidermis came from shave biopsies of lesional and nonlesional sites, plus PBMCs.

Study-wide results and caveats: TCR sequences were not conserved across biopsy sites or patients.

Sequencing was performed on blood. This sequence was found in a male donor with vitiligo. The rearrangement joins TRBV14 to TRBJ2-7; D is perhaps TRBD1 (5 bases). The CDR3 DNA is TGTGCCAGCAGCCCCGTGTTAGGGGTCGAGCAGTACTTC. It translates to CASSPVLGVEQYF.